This TCR beta chain was sequenced during a study of naive and memory T cell subsets. Overall study findings and caveats: TCR counts from RNA may reflect activation-linked expression changes. Possibly reflecting memory cells re-expressing CD45RA, a few larger clonotypes occurred in naive repertoires, especially CD8. Over 85% of naive TCR sequences appeared only once, unlike memory subsets.

This CDR3 comprises 14 residues. The germline V and J ends were trimmed by 0 bases and 2 bases, with 5 bases remaining between them. Per the germline V gene, CDR1 is LGHDT and CDR2 is YNNKEL (reference sequence). Two oligonucleotides, mixed equimolar, formed the beta constant-region primer covering TRBC1 and TRBC2. Nested alpha and beta constant-region primers with the SP2 primer drove four PCR rounds on ligated cDNA. From the UMI-ligation and nested PCR reads, TCRdb called clonotypes with MiXCR, one entry per CDR3 protein. The sample holds more than 95,000 distinct CDR3 sequences, 14% seen once. In this sample, this clonotype turned up a few times. As yet, its antigen is unknown.

The rearrangement links TRBV3-1 to TRBJ2-4; D unclear. Sequences were obtained from naive CD8+ T cells from blood. The clonotype originates from a human donor in good health. CDR3 in DNA: TGTGCCAGCAGCCAAGAGGGTCCCAAAAACATTCAGTACTTC. Translation: CASSQEGPKNIQYF.